This is a list of T cell receptor beta chains from one sample in a study of blood T cell repertoires in COVID-19. The assay was immunoSEQ multiplex PCR, and TCRdb's table has in-frame clones only and misses some. The profile shows 95,000 to 150,000 clones, approximately 83% of them singletons. Sample: peripheral blood. These receptor sequences come from a woman between 65 and 79 years old with acute or convalescent COVID-19. Each CDR3 is given with its conserved first and last residue. The D gene is left open where the match is weak. Size is stated for part of the rows, as once, few or many counts, or as a class when the clone is expanded.

v_gene,len,d_gene,abundance,j_gene,CDR3nt,CDR3aa
TRBV19,15,TRBD1,few,TRBJ2-2,TGTGCCAGTAGACGGACAGGGGCACTCACCGGGGAGCTGTTTTTT,CASRRTGALTGELFF
TRBV6-5,12,.,.,TRBJ2-7,TGTGCCAGCAGTACCAGGGTTAACGAGCAGTACTTC,CASSTRVNEQYF
TRBV6-5,12,.,few,TRBJ1-5,TGTGCCAGCAGGGGCCCCAATCAGCCCCAGCATTTT,CASRGPNQPQHF
TRBV5-4,15,TRBD1,.,TRBJ1-1,TGTGCCAGCAGCGTACAGGGGACATTGAACACTGAAGCTTTCTTT,CASSVQGTLNTEAFF
TRBV15,14,TRBD1,few,TRBJ1-2,TGTGCCACCAGGGGTTCAGGGGGCGAGTATGGCTACACCTTC,CATRGSGGEYGYTF
TRBV30,16,TRBD2,.,TRBJ2-2,TGTGCCTGGACTTTAGCGGGGACCGCGATGGCCGGGGAGCTGTTTTTT,CAWTLAGTAMAGELFF
TRBV7-2,18,TRBD1,.,TRBJ1-2,TGTGCCAGCAGCTTAGCGGGGGGACAGGGTGTTATTGCGTATGGCTACACCTTC,CASSLAGGQGVIAYGYTF
TRBV6-2/TRBV6-3,16,.,once,TRBJ1-6,TGTGCCAGCAGTTACGGGCCAGGGTTTACGAATTCACCCCTCCACTTT,CASSYGPGFTNSPLHF
TRBV7-6,16,.,.,TRBJ2-2,TGTGCCAGCAGCCAATGGACAGTGGCGAACACCGGGGAGCTGTTTTTT,CASSQWTVANTGELFF
TRBV5-4,15,.,.,TRBJ2-3,TGTGCCAGCAGCTTGGTGTCAGGTTACACAGATACGCAGTATTTT,CASSLVSGYTDTQYF
TRBV5-6,13,.,.,TRBJ1-6,TGTGCCAGCAGCGGAAACAGGGATTCACCCCTCCACTTT,CASSGNRDSPLHF
TRBV7-9,15,TRBD1,.,TRBJ2-5,TGTGCCAGCAGCTCCCGGACAGGGGGGCAGGAGACCCAGTACTTC,CASSSRTGGQETQYF
TRBV4-3,15,.,.,TRBJ2-2,TGCGCCAGCAGCTACGATCAACAGGGAACCGGGGAGCTGTTTTTT,CASSYDQQGTGELFF
TRBV11-2,19,.,.,TRBJ1-1,TGTGCCAGCAGCTTAGATGTTCGCAGGGCTGGGCCTTCGAACACTGAAGCTTTCTTT,CASSLDVRRAGPSNTEAFF
TRBV6-2/TRBV6-3,15,.,few,TRBJ1-1,TGTGCCAGCAGTTTCCTAGGGGTAAGGTGTACTGAAGCTTTCTTT,CASSFLGVRCTEAFF
TRBV5-4,15,.,.,TRBJ1-4,TGTGCCAGCAGCCCCGAGGCGGGAACTAATGAAAAACTGTTTTTT,CASSPEAGTNEKLFF
TRBV18,15,TRBD2,.,TRBJ2-3,TGTGCCAGCTCACCACCAGGGAGGGGCGGCGATACGCAGTATTTT,CASSPPGRGGDTQYF
TRBV4-3,15,.,.,TRBJ1-5,TGCGCCAGCAGCCAGAACTCAATAGGCAATCAGCCCCAGCATTTT,CASSQNSIGNQPQHF
TRBV5-1,14,.,.,TRBJ2-1,TGCGCCAGCAGCCAGGGTAGCGCGGGGAATGAGCAGTTCTTC,CASSQGSAGNEQFF
TRBV5-1,17,.,.,TRBJ1-4,TGCGCCAGCAGCCTAAACGGCTGGACAGTACCTAATGAAAAACTGTTTTTT,CASSLNGWTVPNEKLFF
TRBV5-1,15,TRBD1,.,TRBJ2-5,TGCGCCAGCTCCCACCCGGGACAGGGGGGAGAGACCCAGTACTTC,CASSHPGQGGETQYF
TRBV7-9,15,.,once,TRBJ1-6,TGTGCCAGCAGCTCGCCCCTTATCGAGAATTCACCCCTCCACTTT,CASSSPLIENSPLHF
TRBV5-6,17,TRBD2,.,TRBJ2-3,TGTGCCAGCAGCGGACTTAGCGGGGTGCCTAGCACAGATACGCAGTATTTT,CASSGLSGVPSTDTQYF
TRBV25-1,15,.,.,TRBJ1-6,TGTGCCAGCAGTGTTAACAGGGCTAGTAATTCACCCCTCCACTTT,CASSVNRASNSPLHF
TRBV6-2/TRBV6-3,15,TRBD2,.,TRBJ2-2,TGTGCCAGCAGTAGACTAGCGGCGAACACCGGGGAGCTGTTTTTT,CASSRLAANTGELFF
TRBV2,12,.,.,TRBJ1-2,TGTGCCAGCAGTGTGGGACAAGGAGGCTACACCTTC,CASSVGQGGYTF
TRBV7-9,16,.,.,TRBJ1-3,TGTGCCAGCAGCCCTCGACAGATCCGCTCTGGAAACACCATATATTTT,CASSPRQIRSGNTIYF
TRBV23-1,16,TRBD1,.,TRBJ1-2,TGCGCCAGCAGTAGGACAGGGACTAAAGCTAACTATGGCTACACCTTC,CASSRTGTKANYGYTF
TRBV5-4,14,TRBD1,.,TRBJ1-1,TGTGCCAGCAACCCGGGACAGATGAACACTGAAGCTTTCTTT,CASNPGQMNTEAFF
TRBV28,12,.,.,TRBJ2-7,TGTGCCAGCAGTTCCGGGGATCTCGAGCAGTACTTC,CASSSGDLEQYF
TRBV29-1,13,.,.,TRBJ2-7,TGCAGCGTTGTAGGGGATTACTCCTACGAGCAGTACTTC,CSVVGDYSYEQYF
TRBV7-8,15,.,.,TRBJ1-5,TGTGCCAGCAGCTTAATAAGGACAGCTAATCAGCCCCAGCATTTT,CASSLIRTANQPQHF
TRBV7-8,14,.,.,TRBJ1-5,TGTGCCAGCAGCTTAGCACAGGACAATCAGCCCCAGCATTTT,CASSLAQDNQPQHF
TRBV15,17,TRBD2,.,TRBJ2-1,TGTGCCACCAGCCCAAGGACTAGCGGGGGGGGGTACAATGAGCAGTTCTTC,CATSPRTSGGGYNEQFF
TRBV14,15,.,.,TRBJ1-2,TGTGCCAGCAGCCCGTTCCAGGACAGCAACTATGGCTACACCTTC,CASSPFQDSNYGYTF
TRBV6-2/TRBV6-3,16,.,.,TRBJ2-3,TGTGCCAGCAGTCCACATTTGGGGGGGCAAACAGATACGCAGTATTTT,CASSPHLGGQTDTQYF
TRBV7-3,13,TRBD1,.,TRBJ2-2,TGTGCCAGCAGCAGGGGGCAGGGCGGGGAGCTGTTTTTT,CASSRGQGGELFF
TRBV3-1/TRBV3-2,15,TRBD1,.,TRBJ1-4,TGTGCCAGCAGCCAAGGGGACAGCTTTAATGAAAAACTGTTTTTT,CASSQGDSFNEKLFF
TRBV6-4,16,TRBD1,.,TRBJ2-7,TGTGCCAGCAGTAAAAACCCGGGACAGGGGTGGAACGAGCAGTACTTC,CASSKNPGQGWNEQYF
TRBV5-6,16,.,.,TRBJ2-2,TGTGCCAGCAGCTTGGGATCCAGGGTTGACACCGGGGAGCTGTTTTTT,CASSLGSRVDTGELFF
TRBV4-1,16,.,once,TRBJ1-1,TGCGCCAGCAGCCAAGCGTCCCTAGTCATGAACACTGAAGCTTTCTTT,CASSQASLVMNTEAFF
TRBV10-3,14,.,once,TRBJ2-5,TGTGCCATCAGTGACTCCAGGAACCAAGAGACCCAGTACTTC,CAISDSRNQETQYF
TRBV12-3/TRBV12-4,13,TRBD1,.,TRBJ2-1,TGTGCCAGCAGGGGACAGACGCTCGGAGAGCAGTTCTTC,CASRGQTLGEQFF
TRBV19,13,TRBD1,.,TRBJ1-2,TGTGCCAGTATGGGCACAGGGGATTATGGCTACACCTTC,CASMGTGDYGYTF
TRBV5-1,15,.,.,TRBJ2-2,TGCGCCAGCAGCCAACTTAAGGGGGACACCGGGGAGCTGTTTTTT,CASSQLKGDTGELFF
TRBV15,12,.,.,TRBJ2-5,TGTGCCACCAGCAGAGATACCTCGGCCCAGTACTTC,CATSRDTSAQYF
TRBV7-2,13,.,.,TRBJ1-3,TGTGCCAGCAGCCCGCGTTCTGGAAACACCATATATTTT,CASSPRSGNTIYF
TRBV7-2,14,.,.,TRBJ1-6,TGTGCCAGCCTCCGGGACATAGGTGTTTCACCCCTCCACTTT,CASLRDIGVSPLHF
TRBV7-9,18,TRBD1,.,TRBJ1-2,TGTGCCAGCAGCTTAGCTCTGGGACAGGGGGCGAGAAACTATGGCTACACCTTC,CASSLALGQGARNYGYTF
TRBV5-4,16,.,.,TRBJ2-4,TGTGCCAGCAGCTTCGGGCAGTTTTCTCAAGGGAGCATTCAGTACTTC,CASSFGQFSQGSIQYF
TRBV5-5,16,TRBD2,.,TRBJ2-3,TGTGCCAGCAGCCCCGCCGGGCTAGCGGGCACAGATACGCAGTATTTT,CASSPAGLAGTDTQYF
TRBV5-4,14,.,.,TRBJ2-5,TGTGCCAGCAGCTTGGAACTAGCTTCTGAGACCCAGTACTTC,CASSLELASETQYF
TRBV19,16,.,once,TRBJ1-5,TGTGCCAGTAGTATGGCGTCGGCAGGGAAGAGACAGCCCCAGCATTTT,CASSMASAGKRQPQHF
TRBV5-1,14,.,.,TRBJ2-6,TGCGCCAGCAGCGAGGCCTCTGGGGCCAACGTCCTGACTTTC,CASSEASGANVLTF
TRBV11-2,14,.,.,TRBJ1-1,TGTGCCAGCAGCTTAGGCCCTACCGGGACTGAAGCTTTCTTT,CASSLGPTGTEAFF
TRBV6-1,13,.,.,TRBJ1-4,TGTGCCAGCAGTGAAGGGACAGCTGAAAAACTGTTTTTT,CASSEGTAEKLFF
TRBV9,15,.,.,TRBJ2-2,TGTGCCAGCAGCAAAGGGGTGGGGTTGGCCGGGGAGCTGTTTTTT,CASSKGVGLAGELFF
TRBV11-3,16,TRBD1,.,TRBJ1-6,TGTGCCAGCAGCTTAGGACAGGGTACCTATAATTCACCCCTCCACTTT,CASSLGQGTYNSPLHF
TRBV7-8,13,TRBD1,.,TRBJ1-6,TGTGCCAGCAGCCCAGGGGGGAATTCACCCCTCCACTTT,CASSPGGNSPLHF